These T cell receptor beta chains were read from a single sample in a study of T cell responses to AZD1222 COVID-19 vaccine. Sequencing used immunoSEQ multiplex PCR; TCRdb keeps in-frame clones, though not all of them. The sample records approximately 180,000 clones, approximately 88% being singletons. Sequencing was performed on peripheral blood, taken on day 0 of AZD1222 vaccination. These TCRs come from an adult in good health. Both conserved end residues are part of each CDR3. The D gene is left open where the match is weak. A row's size may be missing; if present it is once, few, many or a size class.

size,J,V,D,DNA,CDR3
few,TRBJ1-4,TRBV3-1/TRBV3-2,NA,TGTGCCAGCAGCCAAAGTAGGACTAATGAAAAACTGTTTTTT,CASSQSRTNEKLFF
NA,TRBJ1-2,TRBV28,TRBD1,TGTGCCTCCCGGACAGGGGCAAGGCAGGGCGGCTACACCTTC,CASRTGARQGGYTF
NA,TRBJ2-1,TRBV10-3,TRBD2,TGTGCCATCAGTGGACGCAGCGGGGGGGCAAGGAATGAGCAGTTCTTC,CAISGRSGGARNEQFF
NA,TRBJ1-6,TRBV18,NA,TGTGCCAGCTCACCGGGCGGCAGTCACTATTCACCCCTCCACTTT,CASSPGGSHYSPLHF
NA,TRBJ1-1,TRBV2,NA,TGTGCCAGCAGTGAAGAAGGTGGAGGGGTGAACACTGAAGCTTTCTTT,CASSEEGGGVNTEAFF
NA,TRBJ2-2,TRBV6-5,TRBD2,TGTGCCAGCAAAGGACTAGCGGGAGGGCACGGGGAGCTGTTTTTT,CASKGLAGGHGELFF
NA,TRBJ1-5,TRBV2,TRBD1,TGTGCCTCCCGGACAGGGAGGCCATATAGCAATCAGCCCCAGCATTTT,CASRTGRPYSNQPQHF
NA,TRBJ2-7,TRBV5-6,TRBD2,TGTGCCAGCAGCTTGGGCCCTAGCGGGAGTAATGAGCAGTACTTC,CASSLGPSGSNEQYF
once,TRBJ2-2,TRBV6-1,NA,TGTGCCAGCAGCCAATTTACAGGGAACACCGGGGAGCTGTTTTTT,CASSQFTGNTGELFF
NA,TRBJ1-1,TRBV30,NA,TGTGCCTGGAGTGTCGGGGACACTGAAGCTTTCTTT,CAWSVGDTEAFF
NA,TRBJ2-1,TRBV30,TRBD2,TGTGCCTGGAGTTGGCTAGCGGAACCTAACTCCTACAATGAGCAGTTCTTC,CAWSWLAEPNSYNEQFF
NA,TRBJ2-2,TRBV6-7,NA,TGTGCCAGCAGTTACTCGATAGGGACGAACACCGGGGAGCTGTTTTTT,CASSYSIGTNTGELFF
NA,TRBJ1-1,TRBV7-6,TRBD1,TGTGCCAGCAGCTTATACCGGGACAGGAACACTGAAGCTTTCTTT,CASSLYRDRNTEAFF
NA,TRBJ1-6,TRBV5-5,NA,TGTGCCAGCAGCTCTGGCGGGGCAGCTGGGGTTTCACCCCTCCACTTT,CASSSGGAAGVSPLHF
NA,TRBJ2-3,TRBV6-6,TRBD1,TGTGCCAGCAGTCCGGGACAGAGCACAGATACGCAGTATTTT,CASSPGQSTDTQYF
NA,TRBJ1-4,TRBV28,NA,TGTGCCAGCAGCCGTACGGCTAATGAAAAACTGTTTTTT,CASSRTANEKLFF
NA,TRBJ2-7,TRBV12-3/TRBV12-4,NA,TGTGCCAGCAGTTTAAGTCTCCCATACGAGCAGTACTTC,CASSLSLPYEQYF
few,TRBJ2-1,TRBV7-9,TRBD1,TGTGCCAGCAGCGCAGGGGGCCTTTACAATGAGCAGTTCTTC,CASSAGGLYNEQFF
NA,TRBJ1-4,TRBV9,TRBD1,TGTGCCAGCAGCGTAGCGGCAGGGGGGAATGAAAAACTGTTTTTT,CASSVAAGGNEKLFF
NA,TRBJ2-3,TRBV28,TRBD1,TGTGCCAGCAGAAGACAGGGGGCAAAAGATACGCAGTATTTT,CASRRQGAKDTQYF
NA,TRBJ1-1,TRBV18,NA,TGTGCCAGCTCCCTCCGACGGACCGAAGCTTTCTTT,CASSLRRTEAFF
NA,TRBJ2-1,TRBV5-5,TRBD1,TGTGCCAGCAGCACAACGACAGGGGGCAATGAGCAGTTCTTC,CASSTTTGGNEQFF
NA,TRBJ1-6,TRBV5-1,NA,TGCGCCAGCAGCTTGGACAGGGACTATAATTCACCCCTCCACTTT,CASSLDRDYNSPLHF
NA,TRBJ1-1,TRBV28,TRBD1,TGTGCCAGCAGTTGGACAGGCGCGGCTTTCTTT,CASSWTGAAFF
NA,TRBJ2-7,TRBV9,TRBD2,TGTGCCAGCAGTCTTAGCGGGAGGAACCACGAGCAGTACTTC,CASSLSGRNHEQYF
NA,TRBJ1-5,TRBV19,TRBD1,TGTGCCAGTAGTACGCCCCCTGGGACAGGACCCCTTAGCAATCAGCCCCAGCATTTT,CASSTPPGTGPLSNQPQHF
NA,TRBJ2-2,TRBV5-4,NA,TGTGCCAGCAGCCCAGGACCTCCGAACACCGGGGAGCTGTTTTTT,CASSPGPPNTGELFF
NA,TRBJ2-1,TRBV4-2,TRBD2,TGTGCCAGCAGCCAAGAGGGGACTAGCACATACAATGAGCAGTTCTTC,CASSQEGTSTYNEQFF
NA,TRBJ1-1,TRBV27,NA,TGTGCCAGCAGTTCCTACAGAAACGTGAACACTGAAGCTTTCTTT,CASSSYRNVNTEAFF
NA,TRBJ1-1,TRBV27,TRBD1,TGTGCCAGCAGATTAACAGGGGGCATGTACACTGAAGCTTTCTTT,CASRLTGGMYTEAFF
NA,TRBJ2-3,TRBV9,TRBD2,TGTGCCAGCAGCGTAGAACTAGCGGGGGGGCGGTCAGATACGCAGTATTTT,CASSVELAGGRSDTQYF
NA,TRBJ1-3,TRBV29-1,NA,TGCAGCGTGGGGGCCTCCTCTGGAAACACCATATATTTT,CSVGASSGNTIYF
NA,TRBJ2-2,TRBV7-9,TRBD1,TGTGCCAGCAGTTCCGGCACAGGGGTCGTTGCCGGGGAGCTGTTTTTT,CASSSGTGVVAGELFF
NA,TRBJ1-3,TRBV4-2,NA,TGTGCCAGCAGCCAAGATTTGGGAAACACCATATATTTT,CASSQDLGNTIYF
NA,TRBJ1-5,TRBV15,NA,TGTGCCACCAGCAGGGCTCAGGGTCGCAGCAATCAGCCCCAGCATTTT,CATSRAQGRSNQPQHF
NA,TRBJ1-5,TRBV28,NA,TGTGCCAGCAGTTTGATCGGTGGTCCGAGCGGAAAACCCCAGCATTTT,CASSLIGGPSGKPQHF
NA,TRBJ2-1,TRBV9,NA,TGTGCCAGCAGCGTAGCGATGGGTGAGCAGTTCTTC,CASSVAMGEQFF
NA,TRBJ2-1,TRBV6-2/TRBV6-3,NA,TGTGCCAGCAGTTATCCAAACTCTGAGCAGTTCTTC,CASSYPNSEQFF
NA,TRBJ1-2,TRBV15,NA,TGTGCCACCAGCAGAGATTATGCAGGCGGTGGCTACACCTTC,CATSRDYAGGGYTF
NA,TRBJ2-3,TRBV5-8,NA,TGTGCCAGCAGCTTATATGGGTCGACGCAGTATTTT,CASSLYGSTQYF
NA,TRBJ2-5,TRBV9,TRBD1,TGTGCCAGCAGCCTCGACAGGGGGATTAGAGAGACCCAGTACTTC,CASSLDRGIRETQYF
NA,TRBJ1-5,TRBV2,NA,TGTGCCAGCAGTGAAACCTTACGCCAGCCCCAGCATTTT,CASSETLRQPQHF
NA,TRBJ1-5,TRBV12-2,NA,TGTGCAAGTCGGCTGATGGGACAGGGGAGCAATCAGCCCCAGCATTTT,CASRLMGQGSNQPQHF
NA,TRBJ1-3,TRBV19,NA,TGTGCCAGTAGTCCCGGGGGAAACACCATATATTTT,CASSPGGNTIYF
NA,TRBJ2-1,TRBV30,NA,TGTGCCTGGAGTGTATCGTACAATGAGCAGTTCTTC,CAWSVSYNEQFF
NA,TRBJ1-2,TRBV29-1,NA,TGCAGCGTCGAAGGGGGGGCCCATGGCTACACCTTC,CSVEGGAHGYTF
NA,TRBJ2-1,TRBV10-3,TRBD2,TGTGCCATCAGTGGCGCGCGGGGGGGCAACAATGAGCAGTTCTTC,CAISGARGGNNEQFF
NA,TRBJ2-1,TRBV2,NA,TGTGCCAGCAGTGAAGTGGGAGGTCTAGCGATAGGGGAGCAGTTCTTC,CASSEVGGLAIGEQFF
NA,TRBJ2-3,TRBV6-1,TRBD2,TGTGCCAGCAGTGTGCTAGCGGGAGGCAAGGCAGATACGCAGTATTTT,CASSVLAGGKADTQYF